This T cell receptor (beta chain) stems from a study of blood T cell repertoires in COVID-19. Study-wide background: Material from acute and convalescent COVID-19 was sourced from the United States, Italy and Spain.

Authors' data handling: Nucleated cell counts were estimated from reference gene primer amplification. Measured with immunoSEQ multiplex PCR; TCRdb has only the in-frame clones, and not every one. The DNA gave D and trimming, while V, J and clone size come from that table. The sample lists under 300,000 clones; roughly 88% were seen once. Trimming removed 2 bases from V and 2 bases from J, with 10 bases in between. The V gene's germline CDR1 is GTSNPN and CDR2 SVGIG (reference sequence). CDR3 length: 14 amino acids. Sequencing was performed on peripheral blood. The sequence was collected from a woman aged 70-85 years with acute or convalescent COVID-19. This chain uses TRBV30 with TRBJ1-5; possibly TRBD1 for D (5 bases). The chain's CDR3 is CAWSRTNGNQPQHF. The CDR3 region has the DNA TGTGCCTGGAGTCGGACAAACGGCAATCAGCCCCAGCATTTT.